The rows below give T cell receptor beta chains drawn from one sample of a study of molecular identifiers for immune sequencing clone quantification. TCRdb reanalysed the PCR reads using MiXCR and keeps one entry per CDR3 protein. The profile shows about 510,000 distinct CDR3 sequences, 20% to 25% of them singletons. The specimen sequenced was naive CD8+ T cells from blood, with Jurkat cell RNA spiked in. The origin of the receptors is a human donor in good health. Some libraries in this study had Jurkat cell RNA spiked in. CDR3s include the opening cysteine and the closing phenylalanine or tryptophan. The D gene is left open where the match is weak. Where a row states a size, it is once, few, many or the class of an expanded clone; other rows omit it.

size	V	D	J	CDR3	DNA
NA	TRBV5-4	TRBD2	TRBJ2-7	CASSFGGGLDEQYF	TGTGCCAGCAGCTTCGGGGGAGGGTTGGACGAGCAGTACTTC
many	TRBV28	TRBD2	TRBJ2-3	CASRLTSGSPPDTQYF	TGTGCCAGCAGACTGACTAGCGGGAGCCCCCCGGATACGCAGTATTTT
few	TRBV6-5	TRBD1	TRBJ2-6	CASSYPDRGPAGANVLTF	TGTGCCAGCAGTTACCCGGACAGGGGGCCAGCTGGGGCCAACGTCCTGACTTTC
NA	TRBV6-1	TRBD1	TRBJ1-1	CASSPLRGGVRENTEAFF	TGTGCCAGCAGCCCCCTCAGGGGGGGCGTAAGGGAGAACACTGAAGCTTTCTTT
few	TRBV14	NA	TRBJ2-7	CASSQDSAGYEQYF	TGTGCCAGCAGCCAAGACAGCGCGGGCTACGAGCAGTACTTC
NA	TRBV28	TRBD2	TRBJ2-3	CASSRGGSFTDTQYF	TGTGCCAGCAGCCGCGGGGGGAGTTTCACAGATACGCAGTATTTT
few	TRBV12-3/TRBV12-4	NA	TRBJ1-1	CASADHTNTEAFF	TGTGCCAGCGCTGACCACACAAACACTGAAGCTTTCTTT
NA	TRBV4-3	NA	TRBJ2-7	CASSQDWYGSNYEQYF	TGCGCCAGCAGCCAAGATTGGTATGGGTCAAACTACGAGCAGTACTTC
few	TRBV4-3	NA	TRBJ2-5	CASSQRLADFSTQYF	TGCGCCAGCAGCCAAAGGCTTGCAGACTTTTCGACCCAGTACTTC
many	TRBV5-5	TRBD1	TRBJ2-7	CASSLSGTDFYEQYF	TGTGCCAGCAGCTTGTCCGGGACAGATTTCTACGAGCAGTACTTC
NA	TRBV9	NA	TRBJ2-3	CASSVMTTGAQYF	TGTGCCAGCAGCGTCATGACCACAGGTGCGCAGTATTTT
many	TRBV28	NA	TRBJ1-1	CASSLSPGRPKTEAFF	TGTGCCAGCAGTTTATCCCCGGGACGCCCTAAAACTGAAGCTTTCTTT
NA	TRBV6-5	TRBD1	TRBJ1-6	CASSHQPDRGNSPLHF	TGTGCCAGCAGTCACCAACCGGACAGGGGGAATTCACCCCTCCACTTT
NA	TRBV5-1	TRBD2	TRBJ2-7	CASSPSGPTYEQYF	TGCGCCAGCAGCCCTAGCGGGCCTACCTACGAGCAGTACTTC
many	TRBV6-5	TRBD1	TRBJ2-5	CASSYDPGQGGETQYF	TGTGCCAGCAGTTACGACCCGGGACAGGGAGGGGAGACCCAGTACTTC
NA	TRBV27	NA	TRBJ2-2	CASSFNWNQDTGELFF	TGTGCCAGCAGTTTCAATTGGAATCAAGACACCGGGGAGCTGTTTTTT
many	TRBV20-1	NA	TRBJ2-3	CSARHLAESTDTQYF	TGCAGTGCTAGACATTTGGCGGAGAGCACAGATACGCAGTATTTT
few	TRBV27	TRBD1	TRBJ2-7	CASSTRQGFHEQYF	TGTGCCAGCAGTACGAGACAGGGCTTTCACGAGCAGTACTTC
few	TRBV28	NA	TRBJ1-2	CASSLFTGDTNYGYTF	TGTGCCAGCAGTTTATTCACAGGAGACACTAACTATGGCTACACCTTC
NA	TRBV7-9	TRBD1	TRBJ1-2	CASSSYQTGTDDYGYTF	TGTGCCAGCAGCTCTTACCAGACCGGGACAGACGACTATGGCTACACCTTC
NA	TRBV5-6	TRBD1	TRBJ2-7	CASSPPSGQGNYEQYF	TGTGCCAGCAGCCCGCCATCGGGACAGGGAAACTACGAGCAGTACTTC
few	TRBV19	NA	TRBJ2-7	CASSKGNYEQYF	TGTGCCAGTAGTAAAGGGAACTACGAGCAGTACTTC
few	TRBV3-1	NA	TRBJ1-1	CASSQEKSLNTEAFF	TGTGCCAGCAGCCAAGAAAAGAGTCTAAACACTGAAGCTTTCTTT
NA	TRBV15	NA	TRBJ2-1	CATSNEASSYNEQFF	TGTGCCACCAGCAATGAGGCTAGCTCCTACAATGAGCAGTTCTTC
NA	TRBV12-3/TRBV12-4	NA	TRBJ2-7	CASSPATAHEQYF	TGTGCCAGCAGTCCCGCGACAGCCCACGAGCAGTACTTC
NA	TRBV19	TRBD2	TRBJ2-1	CAGSIVGLAGGGFYNEQFF	TGTGCCGGTAGTATAGTAGGACTAGCGGGGGGGGGTTTCTACAATGAGCAGTTCTTC
many	TRBV27	TRBD1	TRBJ1-5	CASSSHRDRTSNQPQHF	TGTGCCAGCAGTTCCCACCGGGACAGAACTAGCAATCAGCCCCAGCATTTT
many	TRBV4-3	NA	TRBJ1-1	CASSQVRNTEAFF	TGCGCCAGCAGCCAAGTGCGGAACACTGAAGCTTTCTTT
NA	TRBV7-9	NA	TRBJ2-2	CASSLGQFANTGELFF	TGTGCCAGCAGCTTAGGACAGTTCGCGAACACCGGGGAGCTGTTTTTT
many	TRBV7-9	NA	TRBJ2-3	CASTPEGTTQYF	TGTGCCAGCACCCCAGAGGGGACTACGCAGTATTTT
few	TRBV28	NA	TRBJ1-2	CASSSWTANYGYTF	TGTGCCAGCAGTTCCTGGACAGCAAACTATGGCTACACCTTC
many	TRBV12-3/TRBV12-4	NA	TRBJ2-1	CASSLSRTEQFF	TGTGCCAGCAGTTTAAGTCGGACTGAGCAGTTCTTC
many	TRBV4-1	NA	TRBJ1-5	CASSQVISNSNQPQHF	TGCGCCAGCAGCCAGGTTATAAGTAATAGCAATCAGCCCCAGCATTTT
few	TRBV20-1	TRBD1	TRBJ1-5	CSARDAGGAGNQPQHF	TGCAGTGCTAGAGATGCAGGGGGCGCGGGCAATCAGCCCCAGCATTTT
many	TRBV3-1	NA	TRBJ2-2	CASSQDQGLGTGELFF	TGTGCCAGCAGCCAAGATCAGGGATTGGGCACCGGGGAGCTGTTTTTT
NA	TRBV1	NA	TRBJ1-1	CTSSHQKGQGVNTEAFF	TGCACCAGCAGCCACCAGAAGGGACAGGGGGTGAACACTGAAGCTTTCTTT
NA	TRBV7-3	NA	TRBJ2-5	CASSSEVQETQYF	TGTGCCAGCAGCTCGGAGGTTCAGGAGACCCAGTACTTC
NA	TRBV4-3	TRBD1	TRBJ2-7	CASSQDRDRVLYEQYF	TGCGCCAGCAGCCAAGATAGGGACAGGGTGCTTTACGAGCAGTACTTC
NA	TRBV27	TRBD2	TRBJ2-3	CVSRPTSGGASDTQYF	TGTGTCAGCAGGCCCACTAGCGGGGGGGCTTCAGATACGCAGTATTTT
many	TRBV7-9	NA	TRBJ2-7	CASGGTQGSSYEQYF	TGTGCCAGCGGAGGCACGCAGGGATCGTCCTACGAGCAGTACTTC
many	TRBV30	NA	TRBJ2-7	CAWSYGDAYEQYF	TGTGCCTGGAGTTATGGGGATGCCTACGAGCAGTACTTC
NA	TRBV28	TRBD1	TRBJ2-7	CASSFYRGSYKQYF	TGTGCCAGCAGTTTTTACAGGGGATCATACAAGCAGTACTTC
few	TRBV20-1	TRBD2	TRBJ2-4	CSADGTSGGRTDIQYF	TGCAGTGCGGACGGGACTAGCGGGGGGAGGACAGACATTCAGTACTTC
NA	TRBV2	NA	TRBJ1-4	CASSDYTEKLFF	TGTGCCAGCAGTGATTATACTGAAAAACTGTTTTTT
NA	TRBV14	TRBD1	TRBJ2-7	CAGSRSDRGRYEQYF	TGTGCCGGCAGCCGGTCGGACAGGGGGCGGTACGAGCAGTACTTC
NA	TRBV19	NA	TRBJ2-3	CASAHGQFTDTQYF	TGTGCCAGCGCGCACGGACAGTTCACAGATACGCAGTATTTT
NA	TRBV20-1	TRBD1	TRBJ1-5	CSARDLDRGLYSNQPQHF	TGCAGTGCTAGAGATCTGGACAGGGGACTTTATAGCAATCAGCCCCAGCATTTT
many	TRBV27	NA	TRBJ1-4	CASTPEGGAGATNEKLFF	TGTGCCAGCACCCCAGAAGGGGGGGCTGGAGCAACTAATGAAAAACTGTTTTTT
many	TRBV7-2	NA	TRBJ1-3	CASSLFEGAGNTIYF	TGTGCCAGCAGCTTATTTGAGGGAGCTGGAAACACCATATATTTT
many	TRBV4-3	NA	TRBJ1-1	CASRYRVMNTEAFF	TGCGCCAGCAGGTACAGGGTGATGAACACTGAAGCTTTCTTT
many	TRBV5-1	TRBD1	TRBJ2-7	CASSFSSGGASYEQYF	TGCGCCAGCAGCTTCTCCTCAGGGGGCGCTTCCTACGAGCAGTACTTC
NA	TRBV4-1	NA	TRBJ2-5	CAGSQEGSGPGTQYF	TGCGCCGGCAGCCAAGAAGGTTCAGGGCCGGGGACCCAGTACTTC
many	TRBV7-9	NA	TRBJ2-7	CASSFSAYEQYF	TGTGCCAGCAGCTTTTCGGCCTACGAGCAGTACTTC
NA	TRBV27	NA	TRBJ2-1	CASSSGQTQPSYNEQFF	TGTGCCAGCAGTTCAGGACAGACTCAGCCCTCCTACAATGAGCAGTTCTTC
many	TRBV7-9	TRBD1	TRBJ2-2	CASSSTDRAPGELFF	TGTGCCAGCAGCTCAACGGACAGGGCCCCCGGGGAGCTGTTTTTT
few	TRBV9	NA	TRBJ2-7	CASSVGQGHEQYF	TGTGCCAGCAGCGTAGGGCAGGGCCACGAGCAGTACTTC
few	TRBV4-3	TRBD2	TRBJ2-1	CASSQSPWGGRGEQFF	TGCGCCAGCAGCCAGAGTCCCTGGGGAGGGAGAGGTGAGCAGTTCTTC
NA	TRBV6-5	NA	TRBJ2-4	CASSSDSFIAKNIRYF	TGTGCCAGCAGCTCCGACAGCTTCATAGCCAAAAACATTCGGTACTTC